What follows are 6 T cell receptor beta chains derived from one specimen sequenced in a study of OX40 agonist ivuxolimab in advanced cancers. TCRdb's table, derived via immunoSEQ multiplex PCR, lists solely in-frame clones and lacks some. The sample includes tens of thousands of clones, more than 75% seen only once; the top ten take about 13%. The material was CD4+ or CD8+ T cells sorted from blood, obtained in a trial of the OX40 agonist ivuxolimab. These receptors were collected from an adult with an advanced solid tumor such as melanoma, head and neck, liver or kidney cancer.

V is TRBV11-2 and J is TRBJ2-7; D unresolved. V was cut by 1 base and J by 3 bases, with 19 bases left in between. Germline values: CDR1 SGHAT, CDR2 FQNNGV. The CDR3 is 17 residues long. CDR3 DNA: TGTGCCAGCAGCTTAGGGGGTAGAAAGGTAGATTTCTACGAGCAGTACTTC. Amino acids: CASSLGGRKVDFYEQYF.

This chain uses TRBV10-3 with TRBJ1-2; 7 bases fit TRBD1. V trimming: 7 bases; J trimming: 8 bases; junction bases outside the gene matches: 7. The V gene's germline CDR1 is ENHRY and CDR2 SYGVKD. The CDR3 runs 12 residues. CDR3 region: CAIMEGALGYTF. Written as DNA, the CDR3 is TGTGCCATCATGGAGGGGGCGCTGGGCTACACCTTC.

The chain has TRBV5-5 and TRBJ2-7; D unclear. V gave up 4 bases and J gave up 3 bases, with 14 bases separating them. Per the germline V gene, CDR1 is SGHKS and CDR2 is YYEKEE (reference sequence). The CDR3 totals 14 residues. The chain's CDR3 is CASSPTLEVYEQYF. CDR3 DNA sequence: TGTGCCAGCAGCCCTACACTGGAAGTCTACGAGCAGTACTTC. The full variable domain, rest sourced from reference TRBV5-5 and TRBJ2-7, is DAGVTQSPTHLIKTRGQQVTLRCSPISGHKSVSWYQQVLGQGPQFIFQYYEKEERGRGNFPDRFSARQFPNYSSELNVNALLLGDSALYLCASSPTLEVYEQYFGPGTRLTVT.

V usage is TRBV9 and J usage is TRBJ2-3; no reliable D call. The V and J ends lost 3 bases and 6 bases respectively, with 11 bases between them. CDR3 size: 13 residues. Germline V gene lookup returns CDR1 SGDLS and CDR2 YYNGEE. The CDR3 region has the DNA TGTGCCAGCAGCGATCCGGTGACGGATACGCAGTATTTT. Translation: CASSDPVTDTQYF.

This clone was found a few times. The gene calls are TRBV2 and TRBJ1-2; 7 positions agree with TRBD1. The V and J ends lost 8 bases and 0 bases, in that order; junction bases with no gene match: 15. Germline assignment: CDR1 SNHLY and CDR2 FYNNEI. The length of the CDR3 is 17 residues. The chain's CDR3 is CASFLLKDRVSNYGYTF. CDR3 coding DNA: TGTGCCAGCTTCCTTCTTAAAGACAGGGTATCTAACTATGGCTACACCTTC.

V and J are TRBV4-1 and TRBJ2-7; 8 nucleotides align to TRBD2. CDR1 and CDR2 (germline): MGHRA, YSYEKL. The V gene end was trimmed by 2 bases and the J gene end by 4 bases; junction bases not matched to a gene: 4. The length of the CDR3 is 14 residues. The chain's CDR3 is CASSQMGLGYEQYF. In nucleotides, the CDR3 is TGCGCCAGCAGCCAAATGGGACTAGGGTACGAGCAGTACTTC.